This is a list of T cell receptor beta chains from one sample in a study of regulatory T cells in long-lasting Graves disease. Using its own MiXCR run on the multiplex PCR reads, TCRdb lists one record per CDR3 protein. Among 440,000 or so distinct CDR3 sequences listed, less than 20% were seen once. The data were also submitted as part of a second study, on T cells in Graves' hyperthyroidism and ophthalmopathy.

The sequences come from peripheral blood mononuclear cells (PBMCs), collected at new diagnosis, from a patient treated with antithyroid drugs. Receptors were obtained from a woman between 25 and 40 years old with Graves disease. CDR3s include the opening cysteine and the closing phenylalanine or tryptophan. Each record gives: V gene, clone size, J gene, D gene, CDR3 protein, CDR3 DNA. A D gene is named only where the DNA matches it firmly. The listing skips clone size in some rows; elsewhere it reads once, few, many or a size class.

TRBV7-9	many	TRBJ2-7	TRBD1	CASSSSAGTGGSEQYF	TGTGCCAGCAGCTCCTCGGCCGGGACAGGGGGCTCTGAGCAGTACTTC
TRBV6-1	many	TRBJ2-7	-	CASRVGSYEQYF	TGTGCCAGCAGGGTGGGATCCTACGAGCAGTACTTC
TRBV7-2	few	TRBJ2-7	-	CASSVASTSYEQYF	TGTGCCAGCAGCGTAGCCTCAACCTCTTACGAGCAGTACTTC
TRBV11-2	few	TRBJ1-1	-	CASSYTGLSEAFF	TGTGCCAGCAGCTACACAGGGTTATCTGAAGCTTTCTTT
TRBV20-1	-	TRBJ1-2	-	CSARVRERGDGYTF	TGCAGTGCTAGAGTTCGGGAGAGAGGGGATGGCTACACCTTC
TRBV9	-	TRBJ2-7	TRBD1	CASSARGQGSEQYF	TGTGCCAGCAGCGCCAGGGGACAGGGTTCGGAGCAGTACTTC
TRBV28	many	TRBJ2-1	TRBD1	CASGNRGKDNEQFF	TGTGCCAGCGGAAACAGGGGAAAGGACAATGAGCAGTTCTTC
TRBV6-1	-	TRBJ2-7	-	CASSEMGQGGEQYF	TGTGCCAGCAGTGAAATGGGCCAGGGCGGAGAGCAGTACTTC
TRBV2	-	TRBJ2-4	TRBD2	CASSALAGLAKNIQYF	TGTGCCAGCAGCGCGCTAGCGGGGTTAGCCAAAAACATTCAGTACTTC
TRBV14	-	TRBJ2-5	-	CASSQVAGQETQYF	TGTGCCAGCAGCCAAGTGGCGGGGCAAGAGACCCAGTACTTC
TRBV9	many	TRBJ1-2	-	CASSVGSYGYTF	TGTGCCAGCAGTGTAGGGTCGTATGGCTACACCTTC
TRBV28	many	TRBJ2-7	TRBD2	CASSPLSGVHEQYF	TGTGCCAGCAGTCCCCTTAGCGGGGTGCACGAGCAGTACTTC
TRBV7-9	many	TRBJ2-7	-	CASSLTDVNSYEQYF	TGTGCCAGCAGCTTAACTGACGTAAACTCCTACGAGCAGTACTTC
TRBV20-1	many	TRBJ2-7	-	CSARDGTTLREEQYF	TGCAGTGCTAGAGACGGGACCACCCTACGTGAGGAGCAGTACTTC
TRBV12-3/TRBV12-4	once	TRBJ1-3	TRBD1	CASRTGTASGNTIYF	TGTGCCAGCAGAACTGGGACAGCCTCTGGAAACACCATATATTTT
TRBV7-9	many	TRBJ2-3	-	CASRESGRGTDTQYF	TGTGCCAGCAGGGAATCCGGCCGGGGCACAGATACGCAGTATTTT
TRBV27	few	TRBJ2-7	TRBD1	CASSTDRVGEQYF	TGTGCCAGCAGTACGGACAGGGTCGGCGAGCAGTACTTC
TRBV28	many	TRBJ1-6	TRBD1	CASSFRDRLNSPLHF	TGTGCCAGCAGTTTCCGGGACAGGCTAAATTCACCCCTCCACTTT
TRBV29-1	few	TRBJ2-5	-	CSVGGSLRYQETQYF	TGCAGCGTTGGAGGTTCGCTTAGATACCAAGAGACCCAGTACTTC
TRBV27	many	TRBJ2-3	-	CASSLSISDTQYF	TGTGCCAGCAGCCTCAGTATTTCAGATACGCAGTATTTT
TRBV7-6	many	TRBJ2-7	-	CASSLGSGSSYEQYF	TGTGCCAGCAGCTTAGGGAGCGGTAGCTCCTACGAGCAGTACTTC
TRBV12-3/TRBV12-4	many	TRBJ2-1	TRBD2	CASSTSPGLAGVAYNEQFF	TGTGCCAGCAGCACTTCGCCGGGACTAGCGGGAGTTGCCTACAATGAGCAGTTCTTC
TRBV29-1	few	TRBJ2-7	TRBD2	CSRRTSGYEQYF	TGCAGCAGACGGACTAGTGGCTACGAGCAGTACTTC
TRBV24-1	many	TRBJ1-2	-	CATSDLNGHGYTF	TGTGCCACCAGTGATTTAAACGGACATGGCTACACCTTC
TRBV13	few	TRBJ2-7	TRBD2	CASREAGGPREQYF	TGTGCCAGCAGGGAAGCGGGAGGACCTCGCGAGCAGTACTTC
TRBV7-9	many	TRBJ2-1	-	CASSGTVYEQFF	TGTGCCAGCAGCGGGACTGTATATGAGCAGTTCTTC
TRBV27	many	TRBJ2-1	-	CASTSRMGPSSYNEQFF	TGTGCCAGCACCTCTAGGATGGGACCCAGCTCCTACAATGAGCAGTTCTTC
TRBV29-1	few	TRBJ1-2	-	CSVERTNYGYTF	TGCAGCGTTGAAAGGACTAACTATGGCTACACCTTC
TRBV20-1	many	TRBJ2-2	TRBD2	CSASPALRLAGGVTGELFF	TGCAGTGCTAGCCCTGCCCTTAGACTAGCGGGAGGGGTCACCGGGGAGCTGTTTTTT
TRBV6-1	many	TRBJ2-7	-	CASSWDFFYEQYF	TGTGCCAGCAGCTGGGACTTTTTCTACGAGCAGTACTTC
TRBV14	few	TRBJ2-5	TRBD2	CASSFTSGGETQYF	TGTGCCAGCAGCTTTACTAGCGGAGGAGAGACCCAGTACTTC
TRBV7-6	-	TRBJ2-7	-	CASSLARVALGEQYF	TGTGCCAGCAGCTTAGCGAGGGTTGCCCTGGGAGAGCAGTACTTC
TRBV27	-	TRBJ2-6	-	CASSYKRAGANVLTF	TGTGCCAGCAGTTATAAGAGGGCTGGGGCCAACGTCCTGACTTTC
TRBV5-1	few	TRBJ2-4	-	CASSLKGEWENIQYF	TGCGCCAGCAGCTTGAAGGGGGAGTGGGAAAACATTCAGTACTTC
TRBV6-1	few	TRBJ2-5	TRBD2	CASSISGRAETQYF	TGTGCCAGCAGTATTAGCGGGAGGGCCGAGACCCAGTACTTC